In its sample, the clone carrying this T cell receptor (beta chain) was seen a few times. The antigen is not known. TCRdb re-called the RT-PCR reads with MiXCR, one entry per CDR3 protein. The table lists about 650,000 distinct CDR3 sequences, around 15% of them singletons. The V and J ends lost 0 bases and 2 bases respectively, with 9 bases between them. Germline V gives CDR1 SGHRS, CDR2 YFSETQ. CDR3 length: 14 residues. This sample was included in a study of response to subunit inactivated influenza vaccine. Broader study findings: With each seasonal influenza vaccination, the authors suggested, few new T cells are recruited.

The chain joins TRBV5-1 to TRBJ2-7; no clear D. Sequencing was performed on PBMCs from blood, taken roughly 15 days before vaccination. The TCR was taken from a man over 45 who received an inactivated influenza vaccine. DNA for the CDR3: TGCGCCAGCAGCTTGGATGGAAGGCCCTACGAGCAGTACTTC. This translates into CASSLDGRPYEQYF. Complete variable domain (other parts from reference TRBV5-1 and TRBJ2-7): KAGVTQTPRYLIKTRGQQVTLSCSPISGHRSVSWYQQTPGQGLQFLFEYFSETQRNKGNFPGRFSGRQFSNSRSEMNVSTLELGDSALYLCASSLDGRPYEQYFGPGTRLTVT.